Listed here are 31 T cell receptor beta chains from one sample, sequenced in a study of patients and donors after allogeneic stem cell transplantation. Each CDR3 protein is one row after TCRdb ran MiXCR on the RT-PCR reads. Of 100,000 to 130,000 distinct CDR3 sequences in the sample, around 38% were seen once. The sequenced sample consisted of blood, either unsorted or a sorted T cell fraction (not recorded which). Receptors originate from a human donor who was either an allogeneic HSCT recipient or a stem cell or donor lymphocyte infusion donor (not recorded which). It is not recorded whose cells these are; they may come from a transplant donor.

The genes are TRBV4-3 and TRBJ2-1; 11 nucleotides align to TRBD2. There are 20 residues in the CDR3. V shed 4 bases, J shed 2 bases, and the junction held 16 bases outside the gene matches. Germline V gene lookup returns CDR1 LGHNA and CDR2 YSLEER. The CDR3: CASSPGRLAGTSKAYNEQFF. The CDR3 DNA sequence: TGCGCCAGCAGCCCCGGGAGACTAGCGGGAACGTCTAAGGCCTACAATGAGCAGTTCTTC.

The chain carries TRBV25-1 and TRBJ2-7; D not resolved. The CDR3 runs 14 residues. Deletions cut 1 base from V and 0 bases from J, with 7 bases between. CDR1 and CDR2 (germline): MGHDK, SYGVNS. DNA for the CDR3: TGTGCCAGCAGTGAATCCCTCGCCTCCTACGAGCAGTACTTC. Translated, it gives CASSESLASYEQYF.

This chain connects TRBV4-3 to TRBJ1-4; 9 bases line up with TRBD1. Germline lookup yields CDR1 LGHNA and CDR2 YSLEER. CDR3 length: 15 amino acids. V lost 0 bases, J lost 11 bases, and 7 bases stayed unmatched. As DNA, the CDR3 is TGCGCCAGCAGCCAAGATAGGGACAGGGCGGGGAAACTGTTTTTT. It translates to CASSQDRDRAGKLFF.

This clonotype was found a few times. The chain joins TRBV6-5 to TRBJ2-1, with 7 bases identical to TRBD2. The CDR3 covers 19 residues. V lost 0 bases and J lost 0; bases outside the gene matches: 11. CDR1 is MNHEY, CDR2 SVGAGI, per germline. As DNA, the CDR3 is TGTGCCAGCAGTTACTCGCCGGGACTATCCCCGAGCTCCTACAATGAGCAGTTCTTC. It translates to CASSYSPGLSPSSYNEQFF.

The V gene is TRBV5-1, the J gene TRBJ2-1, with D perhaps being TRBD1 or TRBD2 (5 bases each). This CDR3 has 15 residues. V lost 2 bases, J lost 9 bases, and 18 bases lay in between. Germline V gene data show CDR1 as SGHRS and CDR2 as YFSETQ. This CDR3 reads CASSFERQRDGEQFF. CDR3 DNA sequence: TGCGCCAGCAGCTTTGAACGGCAGAGGGACGGTGAGCAGTTCTTC. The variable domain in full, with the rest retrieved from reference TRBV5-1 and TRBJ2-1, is KAGVTQTPRYLIKTRGQQVTLSCSPISGHRSVSWYQQTPGQGLQFLFEYFSETQRNKGNFPGRFSGRQFSNSRSEMNVSTLELGDSALYLCASSFERQRDGEQFFGPGTRLTVL.

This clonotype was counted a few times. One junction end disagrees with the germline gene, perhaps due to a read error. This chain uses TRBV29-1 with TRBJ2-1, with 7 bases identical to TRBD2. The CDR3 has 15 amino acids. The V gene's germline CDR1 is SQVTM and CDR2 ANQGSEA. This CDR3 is CSAQPGLHSDNEQFF. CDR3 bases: TGCAGCGCGCAACCGGGACTACACTCCGACAATGAGCAGTTCTTC.

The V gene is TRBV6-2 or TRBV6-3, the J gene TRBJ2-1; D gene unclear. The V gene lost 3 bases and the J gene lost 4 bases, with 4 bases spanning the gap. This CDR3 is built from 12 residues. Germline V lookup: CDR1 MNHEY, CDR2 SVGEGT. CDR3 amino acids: CASSYRYNEQFF. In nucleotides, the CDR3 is TGTGCCAGCAGTTATCGGTACAATGAGCAGTTCTTC.

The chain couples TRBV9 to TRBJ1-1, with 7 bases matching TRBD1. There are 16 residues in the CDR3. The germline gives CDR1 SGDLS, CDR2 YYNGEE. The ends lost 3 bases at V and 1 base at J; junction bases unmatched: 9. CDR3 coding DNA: TGTGCCAGCAGCGCCTACCGACAGGGAGCGAACACTGAAGCTTTCTTT. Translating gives CASSAYRQGANTEAFF.

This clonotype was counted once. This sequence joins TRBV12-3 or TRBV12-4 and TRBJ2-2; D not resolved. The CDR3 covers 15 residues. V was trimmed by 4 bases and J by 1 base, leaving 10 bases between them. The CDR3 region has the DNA TGTGCCAGCAGTTACAGAACCAGGAACACCGGGGAGCTGTTTTTT. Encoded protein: CASSYRTRNTGELFF.

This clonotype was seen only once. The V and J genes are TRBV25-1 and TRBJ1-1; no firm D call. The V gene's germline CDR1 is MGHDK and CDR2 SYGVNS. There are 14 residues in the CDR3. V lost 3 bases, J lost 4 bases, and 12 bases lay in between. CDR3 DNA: TGTGCCAGCAGTGACTCAGGAGTGGGCACTGAAGCTTTCTTT. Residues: CASSDSGVGTEAFF.

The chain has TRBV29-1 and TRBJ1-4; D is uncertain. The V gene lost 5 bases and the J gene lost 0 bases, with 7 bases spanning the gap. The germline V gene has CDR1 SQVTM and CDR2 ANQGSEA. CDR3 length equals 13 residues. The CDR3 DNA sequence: TGCAGCGTTACAGAAACAACTAATGAAAAACTGTTTTTT. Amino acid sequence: CSVTETTNEKLFF.

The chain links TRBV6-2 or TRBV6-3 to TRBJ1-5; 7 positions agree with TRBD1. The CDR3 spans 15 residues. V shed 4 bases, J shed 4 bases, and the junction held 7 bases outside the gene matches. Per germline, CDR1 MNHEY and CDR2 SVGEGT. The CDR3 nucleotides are TGTGCCAGCAGTTCACAGGGGCCCAATAATCAGCCCCAGCATTTT. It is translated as CASSSQGPNNQPQHF.

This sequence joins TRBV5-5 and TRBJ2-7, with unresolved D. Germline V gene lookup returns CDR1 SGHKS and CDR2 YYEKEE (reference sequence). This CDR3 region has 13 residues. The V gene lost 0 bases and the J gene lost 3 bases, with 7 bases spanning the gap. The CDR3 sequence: CASSLVGVYEQYF. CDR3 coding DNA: TGTGCCAGCAGCTTGGTCGGAGTCTACGAGCAGTACTTC.

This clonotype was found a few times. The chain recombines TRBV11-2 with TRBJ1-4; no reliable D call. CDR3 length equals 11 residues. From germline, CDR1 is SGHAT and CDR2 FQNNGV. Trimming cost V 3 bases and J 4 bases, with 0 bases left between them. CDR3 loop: CASSFNEKLFF. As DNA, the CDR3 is TGTGCCAGCAGCTTTAATGAAAAACTGTTTTTT. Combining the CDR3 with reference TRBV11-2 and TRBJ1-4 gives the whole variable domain EAGVAQSPRYKIIEKRQSVAFWCNPISGHATLYWYQQILGQGPKLLIQFQNNGVVDDSQLPKDRFSAERLKGVDSTLKIQPAKLEDSAVYLCASSFNEKLFFGSGTQLSVL.

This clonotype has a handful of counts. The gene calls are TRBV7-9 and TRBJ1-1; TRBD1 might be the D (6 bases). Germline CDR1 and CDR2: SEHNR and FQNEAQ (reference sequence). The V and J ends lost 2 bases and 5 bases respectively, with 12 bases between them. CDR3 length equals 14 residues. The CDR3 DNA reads TGTGCCAGCAGCTTAACCCGGGGGCCTACTGAAGCTTTCTTT. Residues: CASSLTRGPTEAFF.

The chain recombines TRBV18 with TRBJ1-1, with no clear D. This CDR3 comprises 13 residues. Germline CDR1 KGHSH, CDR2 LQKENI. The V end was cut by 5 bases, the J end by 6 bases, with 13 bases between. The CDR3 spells CASSVIERAEAFF. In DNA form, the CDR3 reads TGTGCCAGCTCAGTGATAGAACGTGCTGAAGCTTTCTTT.

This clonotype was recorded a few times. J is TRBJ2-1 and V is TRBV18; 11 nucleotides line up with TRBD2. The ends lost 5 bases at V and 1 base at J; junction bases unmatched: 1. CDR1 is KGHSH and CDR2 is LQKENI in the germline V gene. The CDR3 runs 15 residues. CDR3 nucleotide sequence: TGTGCCAGCTCAGTAGCGGGAGGGTCCTACAATGAGCAGTTCTTC. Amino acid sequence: CASSVAGGSYNEQFF.

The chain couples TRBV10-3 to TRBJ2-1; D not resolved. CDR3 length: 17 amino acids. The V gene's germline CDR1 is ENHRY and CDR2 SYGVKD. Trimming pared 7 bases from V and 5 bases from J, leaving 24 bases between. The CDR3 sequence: CAITRSQTYPKHNEQFF. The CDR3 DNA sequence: TGTGCCATCACGCGATCCCAAACCTACCCGAAACACAATGAGCAGTTCTTC.

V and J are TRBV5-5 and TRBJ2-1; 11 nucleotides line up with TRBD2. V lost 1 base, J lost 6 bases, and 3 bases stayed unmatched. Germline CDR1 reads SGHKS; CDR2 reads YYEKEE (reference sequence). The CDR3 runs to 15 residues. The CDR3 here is CASSLTSGSFNEQFF. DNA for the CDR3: TGTGCCAGCAGCTTGACTAGCGGGAGTTTCAATGAGCAGTTCTTC.

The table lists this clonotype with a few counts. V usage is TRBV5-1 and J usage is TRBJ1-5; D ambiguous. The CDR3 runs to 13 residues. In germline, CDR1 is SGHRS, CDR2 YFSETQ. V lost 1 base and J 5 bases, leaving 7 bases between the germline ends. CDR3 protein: CASSLRPYQPQHF. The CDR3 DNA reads TGCGCCAGCAGCTTGAGGCCTTATCAGCCCCAGCATTTT.

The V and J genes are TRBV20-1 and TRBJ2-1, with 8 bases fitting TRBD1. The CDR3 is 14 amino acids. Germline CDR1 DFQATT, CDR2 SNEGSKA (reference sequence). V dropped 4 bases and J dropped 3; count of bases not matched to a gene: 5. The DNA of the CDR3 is TGCAGTGCTAAGGGACAGGATATCTACAATGAGCAGTTCTTC. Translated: CSAKGQDIYNEQFF.

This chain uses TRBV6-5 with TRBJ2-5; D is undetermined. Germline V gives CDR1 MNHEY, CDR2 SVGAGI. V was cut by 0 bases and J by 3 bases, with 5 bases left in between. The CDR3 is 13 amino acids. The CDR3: CASSYSWEETQYF. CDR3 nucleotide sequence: TGTGCCAGCAGTTACTCTTGGGAAGAGACCCAGTACTTC.

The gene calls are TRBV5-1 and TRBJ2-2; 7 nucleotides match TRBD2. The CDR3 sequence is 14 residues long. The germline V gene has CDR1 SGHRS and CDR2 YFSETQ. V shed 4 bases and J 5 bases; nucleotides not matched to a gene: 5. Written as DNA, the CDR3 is TGCGCCAGCAGCGAGCGGGGAAATACCGGGGAGCTGTTTTTT. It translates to CASSERGNTGELFF.

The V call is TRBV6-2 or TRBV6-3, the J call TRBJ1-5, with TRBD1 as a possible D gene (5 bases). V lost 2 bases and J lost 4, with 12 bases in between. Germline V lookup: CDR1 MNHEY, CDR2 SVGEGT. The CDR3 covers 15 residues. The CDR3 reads CASSYRGRINQPQHF. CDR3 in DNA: TGTGCCAGCAGTTACCGGGGACGGATAAATCAGCCCCAGCATTTT.

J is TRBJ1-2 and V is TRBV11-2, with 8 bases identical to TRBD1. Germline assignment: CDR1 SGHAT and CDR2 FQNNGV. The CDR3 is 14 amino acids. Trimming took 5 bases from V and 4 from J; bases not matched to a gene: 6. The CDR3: CASSQGQVPYGYTF. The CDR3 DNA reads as TGTGCCAGCAGCCAGGGACAGGTCCCCTATGGCTACACCTTC.

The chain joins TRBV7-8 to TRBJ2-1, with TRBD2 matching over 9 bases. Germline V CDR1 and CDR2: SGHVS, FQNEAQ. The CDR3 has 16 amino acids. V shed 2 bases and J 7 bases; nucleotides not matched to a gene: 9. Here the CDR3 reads CASSLRGRALENEQFF. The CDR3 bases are TGTGCCAGCAGCTTACGCGGGAGGGCATTGGAGAATGAGCAGTTCTTC.

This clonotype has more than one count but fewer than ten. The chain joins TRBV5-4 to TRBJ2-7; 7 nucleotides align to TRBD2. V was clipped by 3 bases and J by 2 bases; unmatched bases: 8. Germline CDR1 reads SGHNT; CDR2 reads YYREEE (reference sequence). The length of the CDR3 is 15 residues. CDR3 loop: CASSWEGTGTYEQYF. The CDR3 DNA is TGTGCCAGCAGCTGGGAGGGGACTGGAACCTACGAGCAGTACTTC.

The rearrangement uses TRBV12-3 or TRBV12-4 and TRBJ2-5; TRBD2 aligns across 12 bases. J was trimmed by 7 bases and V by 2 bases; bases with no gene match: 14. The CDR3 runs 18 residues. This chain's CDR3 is CASSLKWATSGRPGTQYF. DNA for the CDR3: TGTGCCAGCAGTTTAAAGTGGGCGACTAGCGGGAGACCCGGGACCCAGTACTTC.

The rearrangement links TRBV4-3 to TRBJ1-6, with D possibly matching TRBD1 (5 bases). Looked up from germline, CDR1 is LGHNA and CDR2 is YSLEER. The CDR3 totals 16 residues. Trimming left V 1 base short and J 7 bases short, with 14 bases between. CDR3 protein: CASSQAGTLWNSPLHF. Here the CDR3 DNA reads TGCGCCAGCAGCCAAGCCGGGACTCTATGGAATTCACCCCTCCACTTT.

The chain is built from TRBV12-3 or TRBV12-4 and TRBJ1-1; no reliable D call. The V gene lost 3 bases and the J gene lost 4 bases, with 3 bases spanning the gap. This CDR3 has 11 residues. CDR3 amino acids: CASSLSTEAFF. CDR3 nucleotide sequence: TGTGCCAGCAGTTTGAGCACTGAAGCTTTCTTT.

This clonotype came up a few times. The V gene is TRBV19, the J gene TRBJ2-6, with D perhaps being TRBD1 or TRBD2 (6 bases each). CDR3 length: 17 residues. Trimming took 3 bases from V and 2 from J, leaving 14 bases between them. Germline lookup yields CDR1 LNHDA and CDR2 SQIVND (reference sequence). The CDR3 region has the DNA TGTGCCAGTAGTATTCCCGGGGGCCTAACTGGGGCCAACGTCCTGACTTTC. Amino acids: CASSIPGGLTGANVLTF.